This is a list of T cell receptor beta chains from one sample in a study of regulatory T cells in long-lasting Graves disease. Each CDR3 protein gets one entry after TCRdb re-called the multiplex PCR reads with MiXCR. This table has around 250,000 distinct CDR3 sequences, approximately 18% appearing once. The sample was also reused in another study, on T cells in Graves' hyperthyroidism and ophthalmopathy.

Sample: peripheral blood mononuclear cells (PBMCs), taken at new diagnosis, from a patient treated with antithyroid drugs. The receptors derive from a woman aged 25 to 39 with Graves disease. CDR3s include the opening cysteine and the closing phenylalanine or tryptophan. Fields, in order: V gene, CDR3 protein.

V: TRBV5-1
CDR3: CASSLSGGDISGYTF

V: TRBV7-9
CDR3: CASSYSGGEIYNEQFF

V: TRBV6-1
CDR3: CASRGGVHQPQHF

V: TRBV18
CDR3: CASSRDRDLEAFF

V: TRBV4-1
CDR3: CASSQGLAGAADTQYF

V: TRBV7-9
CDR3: CASSPPDRIVYGYTF

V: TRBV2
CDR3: CASSEVLAGVF

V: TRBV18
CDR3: CASSPPGLENQETQYF

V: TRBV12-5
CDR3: CASGLVLWYQETQYF

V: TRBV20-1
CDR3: CSATRDSRNTQYF

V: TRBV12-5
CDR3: CASGPPGRRICGYTF

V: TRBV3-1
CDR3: CASSQDYRDRGSGAFF

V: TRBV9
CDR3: CASSVSGDLIMNTEAFF

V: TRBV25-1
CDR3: CASSEKDLSYNSPLHF

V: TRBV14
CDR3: CASSSGTGGGTDTQYF

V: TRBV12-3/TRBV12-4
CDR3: CASSLPDSYEQYF

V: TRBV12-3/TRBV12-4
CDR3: CASSFQSSGNTIYF

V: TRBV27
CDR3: CASRQTLSTDTQYF

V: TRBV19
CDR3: CASSISRGYGYTF

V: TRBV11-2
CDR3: CASSLDLSTGETQYF

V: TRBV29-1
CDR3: CSARPGTGGTDTQYF

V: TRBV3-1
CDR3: CASSRATGTEAFF

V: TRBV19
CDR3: CASSSTAGFYEQYF

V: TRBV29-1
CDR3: CSVEGGTGQPQHF

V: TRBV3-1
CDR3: CASRRRDQETQYF

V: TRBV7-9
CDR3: CASSHQRGGNFF